A selection of T cell receptor beta chains follows, all from one sample in a study of blood T cell repertoires in COVID-19. TCRdb's table, derived via immunoSEQ multiplex PCR, lists solely in-frame clones and lacks some. The sample has 130,000 to 150,000 clones, about 87% seen once; the top ten hold approximately 11%. Material for sequencing was PBMCs or T cells enriched from blood (not recorded which). These receptors were obtained from a man aged 55 to 70 who had recovered from COVID-19. The CDR3 runs from the conserved cysteine through the conserved F or W. Each record gives: D gene, clone size, V gene, J gene, CDR3 protein, CDR3 DNA. A D gene is named only where the DNA matches it firmly. Rows may omit the clone size; those that give it use once, few, many or a size class.

>-|-|TRBV3-1/TRBV3-2|TRBJ2-7
CASSERDYEQYF
TGTGCCAGCAGTGAAAGAGACTACGAGCAGTACTTC
>TRBD1|once|TRBV6-5|TRBJ1-5
CASGTGKGQPQHF
TGTGCCAGCGGGACAGGGAAAGGTCAGCCCCAGCATTTT
>-|-|TRBV20-1|TRBJ1-2
CSASSGMGGYTF
TGCAGTGCTAGTTCGGGGATGGGTGGCTACACCTTC
>TRBD1|-|TRBV10-2|TRBJ1-5
CASSPGQRDQPQHF
TGCGCCAGCAGCCCGGGACAGAGAGATCAGCCCCAGCATTTT
>TRBD2|-|TRBV3-1/TRBV3-2|TRBJ2-7
CASSLAGGDSSYEQYF
TGTGCCAGCAGTCTAGCGGGGGGGGACAGCTCCTACGAGCAGTACTTC
>TRBD2|-|TRBV7-6|TRBJ2-1
CASSLAPSGDSYNEQFF
TGTGCCAGCAGCTTAGCGCCTAGCGGGGATTCCTACAATGAGCAGTTCTTC
>-|-|TRBV13|TRBJ2-3
CASSSRGRGYTDTQYF
TGTGCCAGCAGCTCCAGGGGAAGAGGGTACACAGATACGCAGTATTTT
>-|-|TRBV2|TRBJ2-3
CASNSGRGRTDTQYF
TGTGCCAGTAATAGTGGCAGGGGAAGAACAGATACGCAGTATTTT
>-|-|TRBV7-2|TRBJ1-1
CASSEALHLAAFF
TGTGCCAGCAGCGAAGCGCTACACTTGGCAGCTTTCTTT
>TRBD1|-|TRBV28|TRBJ2-1
CASRRTGGNEQFF
TGTGCCAGCAGAAGGACAGGGGGTAATGAGCAGTTCTTC
>TRBD1|-|TRBV12-5|TRBJ2-1
CASGLSWTGSPPHDEQFF
TGTGCTAGTGGTTTGTCTTGGACAGGGTCGCCTCCCCACGATGAGCAGTTCTTC
>TRBD2|-|TRBV7-9|TRBJ2-7
CASSFGAAGDYEQYF
TGTGCCAGCAGCTTCGGGGCGGCGGGAGACTACGAGCAGTACTTC
>TRBD1|-|TRBV3-1/TRBV3-2|TRBJ1-6
CASSQEDRYNSPLHF
TGTGCCAGCAGCCAAGAGGACAGGTATAATTCACCCCTCCACTTT
>-|-|TRBV28|TRBJ1-2
CASNERGVSYGYTF
TGTGCCAGCAATGAAAGGGGCGTCTCCTATGGCTACACCTTC
>TRBD1|-|TRBV27|TRBJ1-4
CASSLQGAGEKLFF
TGTGCCAGCAGTTTACAGGGGGCCGGAGAAAAACTGTTTTTT
>-|-|TRBV11-2|TRBJ2-3
CASSLGGDTQYF
TGTGCCAGCAGCCTCGGGGGAGATACGCAGTATTTT
>-|-|TRBV29-1|TRBJ1-4
CSGRGTNEKLFF
TGCAGCGGGAGGGGCACTAATGAAAAACTGTTTTTT
>TRBD1|-|TRBV4-1|TRBJ2-1
CASSHPGGTGSNEQFF
TGCGCCAGCAGCCATCCGGGCGGGACAGGGAGCAATGAGCAGTTCTTC
>-|-|TRBV13|TRBJ1-5
CASSFQGNQPQHF
TGTGCCAGCAGCTTCCAGGGGAATCAGCCCCAGCATTTT
>TRBD2|once|TRBV10-3|TRBJ2-7
CAIRGTSSEQYF
TGTGCCATCAGGGGGACTAGTAGCGAGCAGTACTTC
>-|-|TRBV12-5|TRBJ2-7
CASGPLGVPGYEQYF
TGTGCTAGTGGCCCCTTGGGTGTCCCGGGGTACGAGCAGTACTTC
>-|-|TRBV6-5|TRBJ1-6
CASSRTADNSPLHF
TGTGCCAGCAGCAGGACAGCTGATAATTCACCCCTCCACTTT
>TRBD1|-|TRBV5-1|TRBJ2-7
CASSLVVDRVSEQYF
TGCGCCAGCAGCTTGGTGGTGGACAGGGTAAGCGAGCAGTACTTC
>-|-|TRBV5-6|TRBJ2-3
CASSLGTLTDTQYF
TGTGCCAGCAGCTTGGGGACACTCACAGATACGCAGTATTTT
>-|-|TRBV2|TRBJ1-2
CASSVGAGTGYTF
TGTGCCAGCAGTGTAGGCGCGGGGACGGGCTACACCTTC
>-|-|TRBV2|TRBJ2-1
CATRGGPYNEQFF
TGTGCCACAAGGGGGGGCCCCTACAATGAGCAGTTCTTC
>-|once|TRBV28|TRBJ2-7
CASSFRGRTYEQYF
TGTGCCAGCAGTTTCCGAGGGAGAACCTACGAGCAGTACTTC
>-|few|TRBV28|TRBJ1-5
CASSFSGRDNQPQHF
TGTGCCAGCAGTTTTTCGGGGAGGGACAATCAGCCCCAGCATTTT
>TRBD1|-|TRBV2|TRBJ2-1
CARHSGTGEDEQFF
TGTGCCAGACACTCCGGGACAGGGGAAGATGAGCAGTTCTTC
>TRBD1|few|TRBV2|TRBJ2-7
CASSGQGPYEQYF
TGTGCCAGCAGCGGACAGGGTCCCTACGAGCAGTACTTC
>-|-|TRBV11-3|TRBJ2-7
CASSLSGSHEQYF
TGTGCCAGCAGCTTATCTGGCTCCCACGAGCAGTACTTC
>TRBD1|-|TRBV12-5|TRBJ1-1
CASGLYLTGLTEAFF
TGTGCTAGTGGTTTGTATCTGACAGGGCTGACTGAAGCTTTCTTT
>-|-|TRBV14|TRBJ1-2
CASSQDNRGYTF
TGTGCCAGCAGCCAAGATAATCGTGGCTACACCTTC
>-|-|TRBV18|TRBJ2-7
CASSPLGQEQYF
TGTGCCAGCTCACCGTTGGGACAAGAGCAGTACTTC
>TRBD2|-|TRBV5-1|TRBJ2-5
CASSLAAGGPETQYF
TGCGCCAGCAGCTTGGCGGCGGGAGGGCCGGAGACCCAGTACTTC
>-|-|TRBV5-4|TRBJ1-6
CASSAAPGQNSPLHF
TGTGCCAGCAGCGCGGCCCCGGGACAAAATTCACCCCTCCACTTT
>TRBD2|-|TRBV2|TRBJ2-7
CASSAGLAGLSYEQYF
TGTGCCAGCAGTGCGGGACTAGCGGGCCTCTCCTACGAGCAGTACTTC